The TCR beta chain under discussion was sequenced for a study of blood T cell repertoires in COVID-19. Study context: Acute-phase and convalescent COVID-19 samples originated in the United States, Italy and Spain.

The Seattle patients joined while their infection was active and were tracked longitudinally afterward. Authors' processing steps: Nucleated cell number was recorded as an estimate derived from reference gene primer amplification. Generated by immunoSEQ multiplex PCR, the TCRdb table keeps only in-frame clones and is missing some. The DNA gave D and trimming, while V, J and clone size come from that table. Of about 270,000 clones listed, less than 90% are singletons. Germline V gene data show CDR1 as SGDLS and CDR2 as YYNGEE. CDR3 length equals 15 residues. V was pared by 4 bases and J by 3 bases, with 10 bases of the junction left unmatched.

The rearrangement links TRBV9 to TRBJ2-7; 7 nucleotides match TRBD2. This clonotype was sampled from a woman aged 70-85 years with COVID-19, enrolled during active disease. The material sequenced was peripheral blood. CDR3 in amino acids: CASSPGTTGFYEQYF. CDR3 nucleotide sequence: TGTGCCAGCAGCCCCGGGACTACTGGATTCTACGAGCAGTACTTC.